This T cell receptor beta chain was recovered during a study of type 1 regulatory T cells. Study-wide background: T-allo10 is an in vitro-generated, Tr1-enriched CD4 T cell product specific for alloantigen.

The table lists this clonotype with a few counts. Each CDR3 protein is one row after TCRdb ran MiXCR on the reads. Of 80,000 to 100,000 distinct CDR3 sequences detected, about 28% appear once; the ten largest clones hold less than 2.5%. The V segment lost 5 bases and the J segment 3 bases; nucleotides outside the gene matches: 10. The germline V gene has CDR1 DFQATT and CDR2 SNEGSKA (reference sequence). The CDR3 has 15 residues. The TCR originated in a human donor in good health. This sequence joins TRBV20-1 and TRBJ2-5; TRBD2 agrees at 9 bases. The specimen sequenced was CD4+ T cells, either the whole sample or a sorted fraction (not recorded which). The CDR3 sequence is CSARSGASGKETQYF. CDR3 sequence (DNA): TGCAGTGCTCGAAGCGGCGCTAGCGGGAAAGAGACCCAGTACTTC.